The 5 T cell receptor beta chains given below trace back to one sample, sequenced in a study of cytomegalovirus exposure and HLA in healthy donors. A multiplex PCR was run with 60 Vbeta primers and 13 Jbeta primers. Clones were sequenced by immunoSEQ multiplex PCR, and TCRdb holds only the in-frame ones, with some missing. The sample records about 130,000 clones, 17% being singletons. The sequencing input was PBMCs. All receptors come from a female donor in good health and CMV-seropositive.

The chain combines TRBV16 with TRBJ1-2; no clear D. The CDR3 runs to 12 residues. Germline values: CDR1 KGHSY, CDR2 FQNENV. Trimming left V 4 bases short and J 12 bases short, with 15 bases between. The chain's CDR3 is CASSPSDWLDTF. The DNA for the CDR3 is TGTGCCAGCAGCCCCTCCGACTGGCTTGACACCTTC. Looking up the rest from reference TRBV16 and TRBJ1-2 gives the full variable domain: GEEVAQTPKHLVRGEGQKAKLYCAPIKGHSYVFWYQQVLKNEFKFLISFQNENVFDETGMPKERFSAKCLPNSPCSLEIQATKLEDSAVYFCASSPSDWLDTFGSGTRLTVV.

This chain uses TRBV9 with TRBJ2-1; the D is unclear. V was shortened by 0 bases and J by 7 bases, with 14 bases between the two germline ends. CDR3 length: 15 amino acids. Germline V lookup: CDR1 SGDLS, CDR2 YYNGEE. The DNA for the CDR3 is TGTGCCAGCAGCGTAGGTGACTCCCTGTGGAATGAGCAGTTCTTC. Translation gives CASSVGDSLWNEQFF.

This clone was recorded a few times. The chain's CDR3 is CASRKTGVGNQPQHF. The CDR3 DNA sequence: TGTGCCAGCAGGAAAACAGGGGTCGGGAATCAGCCCCAGCATTTT. The V and J genes are TRBV27 and TRBJ1-5; 7 positions agree with TRBD1. The CDR3 spans 15 residues. Germline V CDR1 and CDR2: MNHEY, SMNVEV (reference sequence). Losses at the gene ends were 6 bases for V and 4 bases for J; bases not matched to a gene: 9.

The chain recombines TRBV28 with TRBJ2-7, with TRBD2 matching over 13 bases. Germline V lookup: CDR1 MDHEN, CDR2 SYDVKM. CDR3 size: 18 residues. With 4 bases clipped from V and 2 bases from J, the junction kept 11 bases outside the gene matches. CDR3 DNA sequence: TGTGCCAGCAGTTCAACCTCGGGACTAGCGGGACGTCCCTACGAGCAGTACTTC. Translating gives CASSSTSGLAGRPYEQYF.

V is TRBV9 and J is TRBJ2-5, with TRBD2 identical over 11 bases. The length of the CDR3 is 17 residues. Losses at the gene ends were 0 bases for V and 1 base for J; bases not matched to a gene: 5. Germline V CDR1 and CDR2: SGDLS, YYNGEE. CDR3 in DNA: TGTGCCAGCAGCGTAGTGGTAGCGGGAGGGATCCAAGAGACCCAGTACTTC. Translating it yields CASSVVVAGGIQETQYF. Combining the CDR3 with reference TRBV9 and TRBJ2-5 gives the whole variable domain DSGVTQTPKHLITATGQRVTLRCSPRSGDLSVYWYQQSLDQGLQFLIQYYNGEERAKGNILERFSAQQFPDLHSELNLSSLELGDSALYFCASSVVVAGGIQETQYFGPGTRLLVL.